Following are 4 T cell receptor beta chains from one sample sequenced in a study of blood T cell repertoires in COVID-19. Profiling relied on immunoSEQ multiplex PCR, and the TCRdb table lists in-frame clones only, not all of them. The data contain approximately 320,000 clones, around 85% of them singletons. Sample: peripheral blood. The receptors stem from a human donor in a cohort sampled during active COVID-19.

The chain carries TRBV2 and TRBJ1-1; perhaps TRBD1 as D (5 bases). The germline V gene has CDR1 SNHLY and CDR2 FYNNEI. There are 14 residues in the CDR3. V lost 5 bases and J lost 3, with 13 bases in between. This CDR3 reads CASSPWAGHTEAFF. CDR3 nucleotide sequence: TGTGCCAGCAGTCCTTGGGCAGGGCACACTGAAGCTTTCTTT. The full variable domain, completed using reference TRBV2 and TRBJ1-1, is EPEVTQTPSHQVTQMGQEVILRCVPISNHLYFYWYRQILGQKVEFLVSFYNNEISEKSEIFDDQFSVERPDGSNFTLKIRSTKLEDSAMYFCASSPWAGHTEAFFGQGTRLTVV.

The chain joins TRBV30 to TRBJ2-1; 8 bases are shared with TRBD1. The CDR3 runs to 14 residues. The germline CDR1 and CDR2 sequences are GTSNPN and SVGIG (reference sequence). Losses at the gene ends were 1 base for V and 7 bases for J; bases not matched to a gene: 6. The CDR3 nucleotides are TGTGCCTGGAGTGCTACAGGGGGAGTAAATGAGCAGTTCTTC. The encoded protein is CAWSATGGVNEQFF.

The chain recombines TRBV12-3 or TRBV12-4 with TRBJ2-1; D might be TRBD2 (6 bases). This CDR3 comprises 13 residues. Trimming removed 4 bases from V and 12 bases from J, with 16 bases in between. In nucleotides, the CDR3 is TGTGCCAGCAGTTCAGAGTCGGGACTCATGCAGTTCTTC. This codes for CASSSESGLMQFF.

The V call is TRBV5-4, the J call TRBJ1-2; D is possibly TRBD1 (6 bases). The CDR3 has 16 amino acids. Trimming shortened V by 4 bases and J by 4 bases, and 20 bases separated the two germline ends. Germline-derived CDR1 and CDR2 are SGHNT and YYREEE (reference sequence). CDR3 coding DNA: TGTGCCAGCAGCCAAAATGCGGGGGCCCAAGCCTATGGCTACACCTTC. Translating it yields CASSQNAGAQAYGYTF.